This T cell receptor beta chain was captured in a study of blood T cell repertoires in COVID-19. Study as a whole: Spain, Italy and the United States supplied samples that represented acute and convalescent COVID-19.

Original analysis: Amplified reference gene primers provided the basis for estimating nucleated cell counts. TCRdb's copy holds only in-frame clones and misses some; the assay was immunoSEQ multiplex PCR. Clone size and the V and J calls come from that table; the DNA yielded D and trimming. In the table there are around 300,000 clones, about nine tenths of which are singletons. V dropped 0 bases and J dropped 10; count of bases not matched to a gene: 8. The length of the CDR3 is 15 residues. CDR1 is MNHEY and CDR2 is SVGAGI in the germline V gene. This sequence originates from a woman in her 30s with active or convalescent COVID-19. The sample comprised peripheral blood. This sequence joins TRBV6-5 and TRBJ1-4; 7 nucleotides agree with TRBD1. CDR3 protein: CASSYSTGNVGKLFF. The CDR3 coding sequence is TGTGCCAGCAGTTACTCGACAGGGAACGTCGGAAAACTGTTTTTT.